Listed here are 18 T cell receptor beta chains from one sample, sequenced in a study of T cells in Graves' hyperthyroidism and ophthalmopathy. There were TCR beta CDR3 regions amplified from RNA transcripts. TCR CDR3 regions were first amplified by RT-PCR with HTBI primers. One entry per CDR3 protein results from TCRdb running MiXCR on the multiplex PCR reads. The sample records around 100,000 distinct CDR3 sequences, roughly 50% being singletons. Sequencing used blood. These receptors came from a middle-aged man with Graves' hyperthyroidism.

Of note for this clonotype: The junction departs from germline at one end; a sequencing error may be responsible. The chain links TRBV2 to TRBJ1-1, with unresolved D. Per the germline V gene, CDR1 is SNHLY and CDR2 is FYNNEI. This CDR3 has 15 amino acids. CDR3: CASSGLGSPNTEAFF. The CDR3 bases are TGTGCCAGCAGTGGTTTGGGCAGCCCGAACACTGAAGCTTTCTTC. The full variable domain, in which reference TRBV2 and TRBJ1-1 provide the parts outside the CDR3, is EPEVTQTPSHQVTQMGQEVILRCVPISNHLYFYWYRQILGQKVEFLVSFYNNEISEKSEIFDDQFSVERPDGSNFTLKIRSTKLEDSAMYFCASSGLGSPNTEAFFGQGTRLTVV.

There are many counts of this clonotype. This chain links TRBV5-1 with TRBJ2-2, with TRBD1 matching 11 bases. CDR1 is SGHRS and CDR2 is YFSETQ in the germline V gene. V dropped 4 bases and J dropped 1; count of bases not matched to a gene: 9. The CDR3 is 18 amino acids. The CDR3 spells CASSIGQGARRNTGELFF. The DNA of the CDR3 is TGCGCCAGCAGCATTGGACAGGGGGCGCGACGGAACACCGGGGAGCTGTTTTTT. The full variable domain, its missing parts supplied by reference TRBV5-1 and TRBJ2-2, is KAGVTQTPRYLIKTRGQQVTLSCSPISGHRSVSWYQQTPGQGLQFLFEYFSETQRNKGNFPGRFSGRQFSNSRSEMNVSTLELGDSALYLCASSIGQGARRNTGELFFGEGSRLTVL.

This clonotype has a count of ten or more. The chain couples TRBV24-1 to TRBJ2-7; TRBD2 matches at 13 bases. This CDR3 region has 19 residues. Trimming at V came to 1 base and at J to 2 bases, leaving 10 bases not matched to a gene. Germline CDR1 reads KGHDR; CDR2 reads SFDVKD. CDR3 nucleotides: TGTGCCACCAGTGATTTAAGGACTAGCGGGGGCTTCACGCCCTACGAGCAGTACTTC. Protein sequence: CATSDLRTSGGFTPYEQYF.

This clonotype appeared many times. The V and J genes are TRBV19 and TRBJ2-1; weak D call: TRBD1 (6 bases). Trimming removed 6 bases from V and 1 base from J, with 10 bases in between. Germline CDR1 LNHDA, CDR2 SQIVND (reference sequence). This CDR3 region has 14 residues. CDR3: CASSRGRSYNEQFF. CDR3 nucleotide sequence: TGTGCCAGTAGCAGGGGCCGGTCCTACAATGAGCAGTTCTTC.

The chain links TRBV9 to TRBJ1-6, with D tentatively TRBD1 (5 bases). The V gene's germline CDR1 is SGDLS and CDR2 YYNGEE. This CDR3 contains 16 residues. Between the trimmed V and J ends, which lost 0 bases and 6 bases, there was a span of 13 bases. Here the CDR3 DNA reads TGTGCCAGCAGCGTAGCTACTGAGACAGCTAATTCACCCCTCCACTTT. It is translated as CASSVATETANSPLHF.

This clonotype was counted a few times. A much larger clone lies one base from this, so it may be a read error. The rearrangement joins TRBV7-2 to TRBJ1-3; perhaps TRBD1 as D (5 bases). Germline V gene sequence: CDR1 SGHTA, CDR2 FQGNSA. Trimming removed 3 bases from V and 4 bases from J, with 16 bases in between. The CDR3 consists of 16 residues. CDR3 bases: TGTGCCAGCAGCTTGGGGGGGGGGGAGGCCGGAAACACCATATATTTT. It translates to CASSLGGGEAGNTIYF.

A remark on this clonotype: Being one base from a much bigger clone, this may be a read error. The chain is built from TRBV12-3 or TRBV12-4 and TRBJ2-7, with TRBD2 matching over 7 bases. The trim removed 4 bases at V and 4 bases at J, leaving 7 bases unmatched. The CDR3 contains 14 residues. The DNA of the CDR3 is TGTGCCAGCAGTTCGGGGGGTAGGGCATACGAGCAGTACTTC. Translated: CASSSGGRAYEQYF.

Remarks on this clonotype: This sequence may be a read error, since a much larger clone differs from it by one base. The chain has TRBV20-1 and TRBJ2-3; no definite D call. The J call is uncertain, as TRBJ1-5 better fits the DNA end. The V gene's germline CDR1 is DFQATT and CDR2 SNEGSKA (reference sequence). The CDR3 is made up of 12 amino acids. The CDR3 DNA follows: TGCAGTGCTGGACTAGCGGCAGATACGCAGCATTTT. As protein: CSAGLAADTQHF.

Details on this clonotype: The junction departs from the called germline gene at one end, perhaps through a read error. V usage is TRBV7-2 and J usage is TRBJ2-1, with D possibly matching TRBD2 (6 bases). CDR3 length equals 17 residues. Per the germline V gene, CDR1 is SGHTA and CDR2 is FQGNSA. CDR3 nucleotides: TGTGCCAGCGAATATACGGCGGGGCCGGGGCGCCCCAATGAGCAGCTCTTC. It codes for CASEYTAGPGRPNEQLF.

This sequence joins TRBV20-1 and TRBJ2-1, with 8 bases fitting TRBD2. Trimming took 4 bases from V and 5 from J; bases not matched to a gene: 4. CDR1 is DFQATT and CDR2 is SNEGSKA in the germline V gene (reference sequence). The CDR3 loop spans 13 amino acids. CDR3 in amino acids: CSAKAGLDNEQFF. DNA for the CDR3: TGCAGTGCTAAAGCGGGACTAGACAATGAGCAGTTCTTC.

This rearrangement joins TRBV7-2 to TRBJ2-7; D tentatively reads TRBD1 or TRBD2 (5 bases each). Germline lookup yields CDR1 SGHTA and CDR2 FQGNSA. The V and J ends lost 4 bases and 3 bases respectively, with 10 bases between them. The CDR3 is made up of 13 amino acids. The DNA for the CDR3 is TGTGCCAGCAGCTCCGGGACGCTCTACGAGCAGTACTTC. The encoded protein is CASSSGTLYEQYF.

The chain joins TRBV19 to TRBJ1-3, with unresolved D. CDR1 is LNHDA, CDR2 SQIVND, per germline (reference sequence). This CDR3 comprises 19 residues. Trimming pared 9 bases from V and 0 bases from J, leaving 27 bases between. CDR3 DNA sequence: TGTGCCAGCTCACTATCGCCCGGGTCCAAGAAGGGCTCTGGAAACACCATATATTTT. It encodes CASSLSPGSKKGSGNTIYF.

This chain uses TRBV9 with TRBJ2-1; D is perhaps TRBD2 (6 bases). CDR3 length: 14 amino acids. Per germline, CDR1 SGDLS and CDR2 YYNGEE. V shed 0 bases and J shed 2 bases, with 6 bases lying between them. In DNA form, the CDR3 reads TGTGCCAGCAGCGTAGGGACTACCTACAATGAGCAGTTCTTC. Amino acid sequence: CASSVGTTYNEQFF.

Details on this clonotype: A much more abundant neighbour one base away suggests this may be a read error. The chain uses TRBV7-9 and TRBJ2-7, with 14 nucleotides matching TRBD2. The ends lost 6 bases at V and 9 bases at J; junction bases unmatched: 4. This CDR3 is 13 amino acids long. Germline-derived CDR1 and CDR2 are SEHNR and FQNEAQ (reference sequence). As DNA, the CDR3 is TGTGCCAGCAGTTCGACTAGCGGGAGGGCGCAGTACTTC. Its protein product is CASSSTSGRAQYF. Supplemented by reference TRBV7-9 and TRBJ2-7, the full variable domain reads DTGVSQNPRHKITKRGQNVTFRCDPISEHNRLYWYRQTLGQGPEFLTYFQNEAQLEKSRLLSDRFSAERPKGSFSTLEIQRTEQGDSAMYLCASSSTSGRAQYFGPGTRLTVT.

This clonotype was counted at least ten times. The chain employs TRBV24-1 and TRBJ2-2; the D gene is possibly TRBD1 (5 bases). Germline values: CDR1 KGHDR, CDR2 SFDVKD. The V end was cut by 5 bases, the J end by 3 bases, with 9 bases between. The CDR3 has 14 residues. CDR3 amino acids: CATSGDSDTGELFF. The CDR3 DNA sequence: TGTGCCACCAGTGGTGACAGCGACACCGGGGAGCTGTTTTTT.

DNA for the CDR3: TGCGCCAGCAGCTTGGCCGAGGCGGGGGAGAGCTACACCTTC. It specifies CASSLAEAGESYTF. V usage is TRBV5-1 and J usage is TRBJ1-2, with D possibly being TRBD1 (5 bases). The germline CDR1 and CDR2 sequences are SGHRS and YFSETQ. The CDR3 has 14 amino acids. Deletions cut 0 bases from V and 9 bases from J, with 15 bases between. The variable domain in full, completed from reference TRBV5-1 and TRBJ1-2, reads KAGVTQTPRYLIKTRGQQVTLSCSPISGHRSVSWYQQTPGQGLQFLFEYFSETQRNKGNFPGRFSGRQFSNSRSEMNVSTLELGDSALYLCASSLAEAGESYTFGSGTRLTVV.

V and J are TRBV19 and TRBJ1-2; D possibly corresponds to TRBD1 (5 bases). Germline lookup yields CDR1 LNHDA and CDR2 SQIVND (reference sequence). The CDR3 has 14 amino acids. V was cut by 2 bases and J by 4 bases, with 11 bases left in between. The DNA for the CDR3 is TGTGCCAGTAGTATACTAGCGGGGGGCTATGGCTACACCTTC. Translation gives CASSILAGGYGYTF.

The sample holds many counts of this clonotype. The chain's CDR3 is CASSQGQGKEQYF. Here the CDR3 DNA reads TGTGCCAGCAGTCAGGGACAGGGGAAGGAGCAGTACTTC. This chain connects TRBV2 to TRBJ2-7; 10 bases are a match to TRBD1. J lost 7 bases, V lost 5 bases, and 5 bases had no gene match. The germline V gene has CDR1 SNHLY and CDR2 FYNNEI. This CDR3 is 13 amino acids long.